The TCR beta chain described here comes from a study of response to subunit inactivated influenza vaccine. Study-wide results and caveats: Authors suggested each seasonal flu vaccination may recruit only limited numbers of new T cells.

Germline V gene lookup returns CDR1 MDHEN and CDR2 SYDVKM. The ends were cut back, 5 bases at V and 1 base at J, with 14 bases in the middle. CDR3 size: 15 residues. Comments on this clonotype: The antigen remains unidentified.

TCRdb processed the RT-PCR reads anew with MiXCR; each CDR3 protein has one entry. This table has 600,000 to 700,000 distinct CDR3 sequences, around 15% appearing once. This receptor was identified in a man aged 45-65 years who received an inactivated influenza vaccine. This sequence joins TRBV28 and TRBJ1-1; maybe TRBD1 (6 bases). The material was PBMCs from blood, obtained roughly 2 weeks before vaccination. For the CDR3, the DNA is TGTGCCAGCAGTCCCGGACAGACAAAGAACACTGAAGCTTTCTTT. Translating gives CASSPGQTKNTEAFF.